This TCR beta chain was found in a study of shared clonotypes between healthy human individuals. Selected positively for CCR7 and CD45RO-negative, naive CD8 cells excluded terminally differentiated effector memory CD45RA+ cells. Using immunoSEQ multiplex PCR, the repertoire was profiled, and TCRdb retains in-frame clones only, with some absent. The data contain over 750,000 clones, about 97% of them singletons. The sequence was obtained from a man younger than 45 in good health. Sequenced: naive CD8+ T cells sorted from blood.

The CDR3 DNA reads TGTGCCAGCAGCGTAGAGGGGGGCGCGGGAGACTATTACAATGAGCAGTTCTTC. This codes for CASSVEGGAGDYYNEQFF. The chain combines TRBV9 with TRBJ2-1; the D gene is possibly TRBD2 (7 bases). Germline CDR1 is SGDLS and CDR2 is YYNGEE. Trimming left V 0 bases short and J 4 bases short, with 20 bases between. This CDR3 is 18 amino acids long.